This T cell receptor beta chain derives from a study of T cell responses to AZD1222 COVID-19 vaccine. The wider study: The study pooled second doses at about 4 or about 12 weeks.

Comment on this clone: No antigen is known for it.

General observations from the study: White British people made up most donors, females outnumbered males, and clonal diversity was possibly underestimated. Reports say nearly half of spike-specific TCRs go after unmutated variant regions. Spike was spanned by vaccine-associated CD4 TCRs, with dominance at 160-218 and 743-854.

Method: immunoSEQ multiplex PCR; TCRdb's copy keeps in-frame clones and lacks some. This sample has 110,000 to 150,000 clones; roughly nine tenths occur once, and the top ten carry about 1.5%. Per the germline V gene, CDR1 is MNHEY and CDR2 is SMNVEV (reference sequence). CDR3 length: 16 residues. The junction had 4 bases not matched to a gene; V was cut back by 6 bases and J by 2 bases. This TCR was sampled from an adult in good health. Specimen: peripheral blood, collected on day 0 of AZD1222 vaccination. The chain links TRBV27 to TRBJ1-6, with 10 bases matching TRBD1. CDR3 nucleotide sequence: TGTGCCAGCAGACGGGGACAGGGGACCTATAATTCACCCCTCCACTTT. Protein: CASRRGQGTYNSPLHF.